This T cell receptor (beta chain) appears in the sequencing data of a study of T cells after yellow fever vaccination. Study-level findings and limits: High-abundance clonotypes from the bulk population could contaminate FACS-sorted repertoires. In post-booster samples, most primary-vaccination clones reappeared (96% CD4, 75% to 90% CD8).

Making TCR cDNA involved 5'RACE template switching, which added UMIs and a universal primer site. TCRdb reprocessed the 5' RACE reads via MiXCR and lists one record per CDR3 protein. The repertoire includes around 150,000 distinct CDR3 sequences, approximately 6.7% of them detected once, and over 2% sits in the top ten. In its sample, this clonotype was seen a few times. The target antigen is unknown. The sample was CD4+ T cells sorted from PBMCs, taken 5 to 6 days after the first yellow fever vaccination. This TCR came from a man aged 18 to 30 who received the YFV17D yellow fever vaccine.

The CDR3: CSATGGQQLQPQHF. In nucleotides, the CDR3 is TGCAGTGCTACCGGCGGACAACAGTTGCAGCCCCAGCATTTT. The chain joins TRBV20-1 to TRBJ1-5; D is perhaps TRBD1 (5 bases). The germline CDR1 and CDR2 sequences are DFQATT and SNEGSKA (reference sequence). The CDR3 spans 14 residues. The ends were cut back, 4 bases at V and 7 bases at J, with 17 bases in the middle.